These 22 T cell receptor beta chains were all obtained from the same sample, sequenced in a study of T-cell memory formation after mild COVID-19. MiXCR, applied by TCRdb to the 5' RACE reads, yields one record per CDR3 protein. Of fewer than 450,000 distinct CDR3 sequences listed, more than 20% are singletons. Sequences were obtained from PBMCs or a T cell subset sorted from them (not recorded which). These receptors originate from an adult woman who had mild COVID-19 (a few samples of this study predate the infection). Cell type and time point are not known.

The genes are TRBV5-1 and TRBJ2-7, with D unresolved. Deletions cut 2 bases from V and 3 bases from J, with 6 bases between. The CDR3 has 12 amino acids. Germline V gene lookup returns CDR1 SGHRS and CDR2 YFSETQ. CDR3 nucleotides: TGCGCCAGCAGCTTCGACTTCTACGAGCAGTACTTC. Encoded protein: CASSFDFYEQYF.

The rearrangement joins TRBV27 to TRBJ2-2; D is ambiguous. The V and J ends lost 10 bases and 1 base respectively, with 13 bases between them. This CDR3 contains 14 residues. In germline, CDR1 is MNHEY, CDR2 SMNVEV (reference sequence). CDR3 residues: CATKKNRNTGELFF. CDR3 in DNA: TGTGCCACCAAAAAAAACAGGAACACCGGGGAGCTGTTTTTT.

The gene calls are TRBV12-5 and TRBJ2-7; 9 nucleotides line up with TRBD1. Trimming cost V 1 base and J 7 bases; bases outside gene matches: 20. Germline loops: CDR1 LGHNT, CDR2 FRNRAP. The CDR3 runs 19 residues. CDR3 region: CASGLAPGGYRGQPQEQYF. CDR3 sequence (DNA): TGTGCTAGTGGTTTGGCACCTGGGGGATACAGGGGGCAGCCTCAGGAGCAGTACTTC.

This chain links TRBV6-5 with TRBJ1-5; D call uncertain. CDR3 length: 14 amino acids. Germline V gene data show CDR1 as MNHEY and CDR2 as SVGAGI. V was shortened by 6 bases and J by 0 bases, with 9 bases between the two germline ends. The CDR3 DNA reads TGTGCCAGCAGCAATAGACATAGCAATCAGCCCCAGCATTTT. Translating gives CASSNRHSNQPQHF.

This clonotype was found once. V usage is TRBV11-2 and J usage is TRBJ1-3; perhaps TRBD1 as D (6 bases). This CDR3 is built from 16 residues. Per germline, CDR1 SGHAT and CDR2 FQNNGV. The V end was cut by 5 bases, the J end by 0 bases, with 14 bases between. The DNA of the CDR3 is TGTGCCAGCAGCCGCAACCAAGGGGGCTCTGGAAACACCATATATTTT. This encodes CASSRNQGGSGNTIYF.

The rearrangement joins TRBV6-1 to TRBJ2-3; no clear D. The V gene's germline CDR1 is MNHNS and CDR2 SASEGT. This CDR3 spans 15 amino acids. V was trimmed by 0 bases and J by 0 bases, leaving 7 bases between them. CDR3 residues: CASSEAAASTDTQYF. CDR3 DNA sequence: TGTGCCAGCAGTGAAGCGGCGGCTAGCACAGATACGCAGTATTTT.

This clonotype was found a few times. The rearrangement links TRBV11-1 to TRBJ2-5; TRBD2 might be the D (5 bases). V was pared by 2 bases and J by 0 bases, with 13 bases between. CDR1 is SGHAT and CDR2 is FQDESV in the germline V gene (reference sequence). The CDR3 runs to 16 residues. The CDR3 spells CASSLMDWKYQETQYF. The CDR3 nucleotides read TGTGCCAGCAGCTTAATGGACTGGAAGTACCAAGAGACCCAGTACTTC.

The chain uses TRBV29-1 and TRBJ1-1; the D gene is possibly TRBD1 (5 bases). The CDR3 consists of 13 residues. The V gene lost 4 bases and the J gene lost 0 bases, with 9 bases spanning the gap. CDR1 and CDR2 (germline): SQVTM, ANQGSEA. The CDR3 spells CSVVGRLNTEAFF. CDR3 DNA sequence: TGCAGCGTTGTGGGACGGCTGAACACTGAAGCTTTCTTT. The full variable domain, completed using reference TRBV29-1 and TRBJ1-1, is SAVISQKPSRDICQRGTSLTIQCQVDSQVTMMFWYRQQPGQSLTLIATANQGSEATYESGFVIDKFPISRPNLTFSTLTVSNMSPEDSSIYLCSVVGRLNTEAFFGQGTRLTVV.

Regarding this clonotype: This may be a read error, as it is one base from a much larger clone. The chain joins TRBV7-9 to TRBJ1-1; D is undetermined. V was cut by 2 bases and J by 1 base, with 5 bases left in between. CDR3 length: 13 amino acids. Germline values: CDR1 SEHNR, CDR2 FQNEAQ (reference sequence). This CDR3 is CASSLRENTEAFF. The CDR3 nucleotides are TGTGCCAGCAGCTTACGGGAGAACACTGAAGCTTTCTTT.

The V and J genes are TRBV5-4 and TRBJ2-7; 8 bases map to TRBD1. J was trimmed by 1 base and V by 3 bases; bases with no gene match: 6. Germline CDR1 is SGHNT and CDR2 is YYREEE (reference sequence). This CDR3 spans 15 amino acids. CDR3 coding DNA: TGTGCCAGCAGCTCCAAAGGACAGGGATCCTACGAGCAGTACTTC. Protein sequence: CASSSKGQGSYEQYF.

This clonotype was seen a handful of times. The rearrangement joins TRBV4-1 to TRBJ2-5, with unresolved D. This CDR3 is 13 amino acids long. Per germline, CDR1 MGHRA and CDR2 YSYEKL. Trimming cost V 1 base and J 5 bases, with 8 bases left between them. CDR3 protein: CASSQGRWETQYF. In DNA, the CDR3 is TGCGCCAGCAGCCAAGGGCGCTGGGAGACCCAGTACTTC.

In its sample, this clonotype was seen a few times. V and J are TRBV5-1 and TRBJ1-5; the match to TRBD1 covers 8 bases. Germline V gives CDR1 SGHRS, CDR2 YFSETQ. V was clipped by 0 bases and J by 9 bases; unmatched bases: 5. The CDR3 has 14 residues. CDR3 DNA: TGCGCCAGCAGCTTGGGACAGGGGATGGTGCCCCAGCATTTT. Translation gives CASSLGQGMVPQHF.

The J gene is TRBJ1-5, the V gene TRBV2; the match to TRBD1 covers 9 bases. The CDR3 is 15 residues long. In germline, CDR1 is SNHLY, CDR2 FYNNEI. Germline trimming cut 4 bases from V and 6 bases from J; bases unmatched to any gene: 7. CDR3 amino acids: CASSVYRGLVQPQHF. DNA for the CDR3: TGTGCCAGCAGTGTTTACAGGGGGCTTGTTCAGCCCCAGCATTTT.

This clonotype has more than one count but fewer than ten. The chain uses TRBV20-1 and TRBJ1-1; D call uncertain. The ends were cut back, 3 bases at V and 5 bases at J, with 10 bases in the middle. The CDR3 has 12 residues. Germline lookup yields CDR1 DFQATT and CDR2 SNEGSKA (reference sequence). CDR3: CSARESTTEAFF. Written as DNA, the CDR3 is TGCAGTGCTAGGGAGAGCACTACTGAAGCTTTCTTT.

This clonotype was seen a handful of times. The chain employs TRBV3-1 and TRBJ1-5, with TRBD1 as a possible D gene (6 bases). With 3 bases removed from V and 4 bases from J, the gap between germline ends came to 10 bases. The CDR3 contains 14 residues. Germline values: CDR1 LGHDT, CDR2 YNNKEL (reference sequence). CDR3 protein: CASSQTGRNQPQHF. For the CDR3, the DNA is TGTGCCAGCAGCCAGACAGGAAGGAATCAGCCCCAGCATTTT.

The chain combines TRBV14 with TRBJ2-6; 7 nucleotides align to TRBD1. Looked up from germline, CDR1 is SGHDN and CDR2 is FVKESK. Trimming removed 4 bases from V and 0 bases from J; junction bases left unmatched: 6. The CDR3 length is 17 residues. The CDR3 sequence: CASSRGQAYSGANVLTF. In DNA form, the CDR3 reads TGTGCCAGCAGCCGAGGACAGGCTTACTCTGGGGCCAACGTCCTGACTTTC.

The genes are TRBV18 and TRBJ1-3; 8 bases fit TRBD1. The CDR3 runs 18 residues. Germline trimming cut 1 base from V and 0 bases from J; bases unmatched to any gene: 8. Per the germline V gene, CDR1 is KGHSH and CDR2 is LQKENI. The CDR3: CASSPRTGTPLSGNTIYF. The DNA for the CDR3 is TGTGCCAGCTCACCACGGACAGGGACTCCTCTCTCTGGAAACACCATATATTTT.

The chain combines TRBV6-2 or TRBV6-3 with TRBJ2-7; 8 bases are a match to TRBD2. With V trimmed by 7 bases and J by 4 bases, 12 bases remained unmatched. The CDR3 covers 15 residues. Germline V gene data show CDR1 as MNHEY and CDR2 as SVGEGT. The CDR3 reads CASITQRERGYEQYF. The CDR3 DNA reads as TGTGCCAGCATCACACAGCGGGAGCGCGGGTACGAGCAGTACTTC.

This clonotype was seen only a few times. The chain joins TRBV20-1 to TRBJ2-7; 8 bases are a match to TRBD1. The germline CDR1 and CDR2 sequences are DFQATT and SNEGSKA (reference sequence). The ends lost 2 bases at V and 1 base at J; junction bases unmatched: 4. The CDR3 is made up of 14 amino acids. Written as DNA, the CDR3 is TGCAGTGCTAGAATCCAGGGGGCGTCCTACGAGCAGTACTTC. Protein sequence: CSARIQGASYEQYF.

This chain joins TRBV3-1 and TRBJ2-1; the D gene is possibly TRBD2 (5 bases). The CDR3 has 13 residues. Trimming took off 1 base at V and 11 bases at J, with 12 bases between the two ends. The germline CDR1 and CDR2 sequences are LGHDT and YNNKEL (reference sequence). In nucleotides, the CDR3 is TGTGCCAGCAGCCAAGGGCTGGGAGATAAGCAGTTCTTC. This encodes CASSQGLGDKQFF.

This chain joins TRBV6-5 and TRBJ1-6; no firm D call. Trimming shortened V by 0 bases and J by 8 bases, and 11 bases separated the two germline ends. The CDR3 is 15 residues long. Germline CDR1 and CDR2: MNHEY and SVGAGI. CDR3 in DNA: TGTGCCAGCAGTTACTCATGGGGTCAGGATTCACCCCTCCACTTT. Its protein is CASSYSWGQDSPLHF.

The chain carries TRBV5-6 and TRBJ1-1, with D unresolved. This CDR3 contains 14 residues. Trimming took 2 bases from V and 2 from J, leaving 10 bases between them. Germline values: CDR1 SGHDT, CDR2 YYEEEE. CDR3 in amino acids: CASSFLLGNTEAFF. The CDR3 DNA reads TGTGCCAGCAGCTTCCTGTTGGGAAACACTGAAGCTTTCTTT.